These T cell receptor beta chains were read from a single sample in a study of shared clonotypes between healthy human individuals. TCRdb's table, derived via immunoSEQ multiplex PCR, lists solely in-frame clones and lacks some. This repertoire shows some 2,000,000 clones, 85% to 95% found once; its top ten account for around 1.1%. Sequencing was done on a sample of naive CD8+ T cells sorted from blood. These receptors were taken from a man aged 18 to 30 in good health. CDR3s include the opening cysteine and the closing phenylalanine or tryptophan. D genes are given only for firm matches. Clone size is not always given. Where it is, it says once, few, many or a class for expanded clones.

CDR3 length,J gene,clone size,D gene,V gene,CDR3 DNA,CDR3 protein
18,TRBJ2-2,-,-,TRBV15,TGTGCCACCAGCAGAGACCCCCCGGGGAAACCGAACACCGGGGAGCTGTTTTTT,CATSRDPPGKPNTGELFF
13,TRBJ1-2,-,-,TRBV6-1,TGTGCCAGCAGTGAAGTAGGAGGGTGGGGCTACACCTTC,CASSEVGGWGYTF
14,TRBJ2-7,-,TRBD2,TRBV11-2,TGTGCCAGCAGCCAGGGTCCGGGGGGCTACGAGCAGTACTTC,CASSQGPGGYEQYF
16,TRBJ2-2,-,-,TRBV28,TGTGCCAGCAGTTTTTCCGCGGGCTCGAACACCGGGGAGCTGTTTTTT,CASSFSAGSNTGELFF
16,TRBJ1-3,-,TRBD1,TRBV4-3,TGCGCCAGCAGCCAAGAAGACAGGGCCCCATTCGACACCATATATTTT,CASSQEDRAPFDTIYF
15,TRBJ1-4,-,-,TRBV28,TGTGCCAGCAGCCATCAGGCAAGACCTAATGAAAAACTGTTTTTT,CASSHQARPNEKLFF
15,TRBJ2-3,-,-,TRBV6-1,TGTGCCAGCCCGACCCGCGTGGGACGAACAGATACGCAGTATTTT,CASPTRVGRTDTQYF
14,TRBJ2-7,-,-,TRBV9,TGTGCCAGCAGCGTAGGCGGGACCACCTACGAGCAGTACTTC,CASSVGGTTYEQYF
13,TRBJ2-7,-,-,TRBV27,TGTGCCAGCAGCCGAAACCTTGGGGACGAGCAGTACTTC,CASSRNLGDEQYF
15,TRBJ2-1,-,-,TRBV27,TGTGCCAGCAGTCCCGCCACAGGAACCTACAATGAGCAGTTCTTC,CASSPATGTYNEQFF
16,TRBJ1-1,-,TRBD1,TRBV5-1,TGCGCCAGCAGCTATGGAGGGACAGGGGAGTTTATTGAAGCTTTCTTT,CASSYGGTGEFIEAFF
16,TRBJ2-5,-,-,TRBV13,TGTGCCAGCAGCTTAGTTTTGTCTGGGGCCCCAGAGACCCAGTACTTC,CASSLVLSGAPETQYF
16,TRBJ2-1,-,TRBD2,TRBV11-2,TGTGCCAGCAGCTCAGCTAGCGGGAGCTCCTACAATGAGCAGTTCTTC,CASSSASGSSYNEQFF
12,TRBJ2-7,-,-,TRBV28,TGTGCCAGCAGTTATCAATACTACGAGCAGTACTTC,CASSYQYYEQYF
10,TRBJ1-1,-,-,TRBV11-2,TGTGCCAGCACCGAACCCTTGGCTTTCTTT,CASTEPLAFF
15,TRBJ2-1,-,TRBD1,TRBV5-1,TGCGCCAGCAGCTCCCACCCGACAGGGAACAATGAGCAGTTCTTC,CASSSHPTGNNEQFF
13,TRBJ1-1,once,-,TRBV6-1,TGTGCCAGCAGTGAAGCATGGGGGTCTGAAGCTTTCTTT,CASSEAWGSEAFF
14,TRBJ1-1,-,-,TRBV11-2,TGTGCCAGCAGCACTACAATGGGGTACACTGAAGCTTTCTTT,CASSTTMGYTEAFF
12,TRBJ1-1,-,-,TRBV5-4,TGTGCCAGCACCACAGGGAACACTGAAGCTTTCTTT,CASTTGNTEAFF
15,TRBJ2-7,-,TRBD2,TRBV13,TGTGCCAGCAGCCTGACTAGCGGATTGTCCTACGAGCAGTACTTC,CASSLTSGLSYEQYF
16,TRBJ1-3,-,TRBD1,TRBV13,TGTGCCAGCAGCTCGACAGGGGTTGAGGCTGGAAACACCATATATTTT,CASSSTGVEAGNTIYF
12,TRBJ1-5,-,-,TRBV29-1,TGCAGCGCCGCCACCCCCAATCAGCCCCAGCATTTT,CSAATPNQPQHF
15,TRBJ2-5,-,TRBD2,TRBV5-1,TGCGCCAGCAGCTATACTAGCGGGAGATCAGAGACCCAGTACTTC,CASSYTSGRSETQYF
13,TRBJ2-7,-,-,TRBV29-1,TGCAGCGTTGAGGCTCCCGGAACCTACGAGCAGTACTTC,CSVEAPGTYEQYF
13,TRBJ2-2,-,-,TRBV9,TGTGCCAGCAGCCCGAATTTACCCGGGGAGCTGTTTTTT,CASSPNLPGELFF
13,TRBJ1-2,-,-,TRBV28,TGTGCCAGCAGGGGGGTGGCGGCCTATGGCTACACCTTC,CASRGVAAYGYTF
18,TRBJ1-6,-,TRBD1,TRBV7-2,TGTGCCAGCTTCGACCTCGGCGGGACAGGGTGGTATAATTCACCCCTCCACTTT,CASFDLGGTGWYNSPLHF
15,TRBJ1-3,-,TRBD1,TRBV7-9,TGTGCCAGCAGCTTGCGGACAGGGGGCATATACACCATATATTTT,CASSLRTGGIYTIYF
14,TRBJ2-7,-,-,TRBV5-5,TGTGCCAGCAGCTTATACCAGGGCTCCTACGAGCAGTACTTC,CASSLYQGSYEQYF
13,TRBJ2-7,-,-,TRBV9,TGTGCCAGCAGCGCAGACGGCTCCTACGAGCAGTACTTC,CASSADGSYEQYF
16,TRBJ2-3,-,-,TRBV5-6,TGTGCCAGCAGCTCAGAACTAATAACTAGCACAGATACGCAGTATTTT,CASSSELITSTDTQYF
16,TRBJ2-3,-,-,TRBV5-1,TGCGCCAGCAGCTTGGAACCAGGGACAAGCACAGATACGCAGTATTTT,CASSLEPGTSTDTQYF
13,TRBJ2-5,-,-,TRBV14,TGTGCCAGCAGCCAAGACGGGGGAGAGACCCAGTACTTC,CASSQDGGETQYF
15,TRBJ2-3,-,-,TRBV27,TGTGCCAGCAGTTTATTGCAGGGCGGGGCAGATACGCAGTATTTT,CASSLLQGGADTQYF
16,TRBJ2-7,-,TRBD1,TRBV9,TGTGCCAGCAGCGTAGCTGGGACAGGCACCGGGGAGGAGCAGTACTTC,CASSVAGTGTGEEQYF
15,TRBJ2-7,-,-,TRBV7-9,TGTGCCAGCAGCTTGTCAGGTATTGGGTCCTACGAGCAGTACTTC,CASSLSGIGSYEQYF
15,TRBJ1-2,-,TRBD1,TRBV7-9,TGTGCCAGCAGCCCGCCTGACAGGGGAAGACTTGGCTACACCTTC,CASSPPDRGRLGYTF
17,TRBJ1-2,-,TRBD1,TRBV5-1,TGCGCCAGCAGCCCTGACAGGGGCCCCTATGCGGGCTATGGCTACACCTTC,CASSPDRGPYAGYGYTF
15,TRBJ2-7,-,-,TRBV4-1,TGCGCCAGCAGCCAAGAGGGGGGACAGACCTACGAGCAGTACTTC,CASSQEGGQTYEQYF
16,TRBJ2-2,-,-,TRBV7-8,TGTGCCAGCAGCTTATTCCCTCTTTTTTCGGCCGGGGAGCTGTTTTTT,CASSLFPLFSAGELFF
12,TRBJ2-7,-,-,TRBV5-1,TGCGCCAGCAGCCCTAACAGCTACGAGCAGTACTTC,CASSPNSYEQYF
15,TRBJ2-3,-,TRBD2,TRBV9,TGTGCCAGCAGCGTAAGACTAGCGATCACAGATACGCAGTATTTT,CASSVRLAITDTQYF
16,TRBJ1-6,-,TRBD1,TRBV5-1,TGCGCCAGCAGCCAAACAGGGGTGCGGGATAATTCACCTCTCCACTTT,CASSQTGVRDNSPLHF
16,TRBJ2-7,-,TRBD1,TRBV6-6,TGTGCCAGCAGTTACTCAGGGGACAGGGCATCCAACGAGCAGTACTTC,CASSYSGDRASNEQYF
15,TRBJ2-3,-,-,TRBV6-1,TGTGCCAGCAGTGAGGAGCTGGGCGGCACAGATACGCAGTATTTT,CASSEELGGTDTQYF
17,TRBJ1-6,-,-,TRBV11-2,TGTGCCAGCAGCTTAGAAGTCCCCTACTCCTATAATTCACCCCTCCACTTT,CASSLEVPYSYNSPLHF